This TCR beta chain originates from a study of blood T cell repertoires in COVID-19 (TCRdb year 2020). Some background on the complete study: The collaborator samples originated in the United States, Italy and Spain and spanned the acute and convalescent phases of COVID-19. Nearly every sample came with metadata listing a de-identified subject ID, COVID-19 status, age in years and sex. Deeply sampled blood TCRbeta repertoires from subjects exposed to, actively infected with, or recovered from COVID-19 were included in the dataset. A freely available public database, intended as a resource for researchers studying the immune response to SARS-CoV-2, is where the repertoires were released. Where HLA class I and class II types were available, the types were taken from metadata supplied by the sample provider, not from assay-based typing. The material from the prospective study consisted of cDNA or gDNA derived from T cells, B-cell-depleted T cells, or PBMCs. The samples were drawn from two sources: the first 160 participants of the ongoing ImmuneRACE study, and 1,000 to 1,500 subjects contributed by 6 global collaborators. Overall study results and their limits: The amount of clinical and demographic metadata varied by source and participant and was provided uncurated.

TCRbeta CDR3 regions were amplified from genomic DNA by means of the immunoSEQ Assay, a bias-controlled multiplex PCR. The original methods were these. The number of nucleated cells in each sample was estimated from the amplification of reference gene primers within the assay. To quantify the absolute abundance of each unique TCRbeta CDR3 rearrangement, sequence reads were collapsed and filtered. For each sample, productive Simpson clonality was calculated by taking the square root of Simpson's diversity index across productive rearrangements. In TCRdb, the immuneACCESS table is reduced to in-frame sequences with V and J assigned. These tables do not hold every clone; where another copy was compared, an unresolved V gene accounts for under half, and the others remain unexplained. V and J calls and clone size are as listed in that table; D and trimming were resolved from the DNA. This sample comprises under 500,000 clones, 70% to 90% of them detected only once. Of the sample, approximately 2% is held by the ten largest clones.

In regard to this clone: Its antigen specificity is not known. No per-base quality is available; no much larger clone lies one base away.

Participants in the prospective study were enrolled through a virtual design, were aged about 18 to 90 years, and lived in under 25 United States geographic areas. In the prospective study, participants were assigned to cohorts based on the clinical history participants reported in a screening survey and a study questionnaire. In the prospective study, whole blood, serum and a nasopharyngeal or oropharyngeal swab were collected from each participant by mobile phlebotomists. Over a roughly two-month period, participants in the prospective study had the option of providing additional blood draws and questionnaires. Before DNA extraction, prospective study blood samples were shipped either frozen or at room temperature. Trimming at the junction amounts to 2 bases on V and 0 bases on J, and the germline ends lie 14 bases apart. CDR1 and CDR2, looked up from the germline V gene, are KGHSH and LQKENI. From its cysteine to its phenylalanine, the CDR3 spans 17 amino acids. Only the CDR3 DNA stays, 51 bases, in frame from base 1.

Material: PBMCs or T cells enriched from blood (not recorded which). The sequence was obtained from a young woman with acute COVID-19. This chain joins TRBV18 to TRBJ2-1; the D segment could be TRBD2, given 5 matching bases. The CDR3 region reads CASSPNGVGNSYNEQFF. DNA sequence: TGTGCCAGCTCACCAAACGGGGTAGGTAACTCCTACAATGAGCAGTTCTTC.